The 12 T cell receptor beta chains in this list originate from one sample, sequenced in a study of blood T cell repertoires in COVID-19. The repertoire was sequenced with immunoSEQ multiplex PCR; TCRdb's copy has only in-frame clones and lacks some. Among 250,000 or so clones listed, 89% were seen once. Sequencing was performed on peripheral blood. Source of these receptors: a woman between 40 and 50 years old who had recovered from COVID-19.

V is TRBV5-4 and J is TRBJ2-2; D might be TRBD1 (5 bases). The CDR3 has 16 residues. CDR1 is SGHNT and CDR2 is YYREEE in the germline V gene (reference sequence). Trimming cost V 1 base and J 5 bases, with 15 bases left between them. CDR3 amino acids: CASSLLYQGGTGELFF. The CDR3 nucleotides read TGTGCCAGCAGCTTGTTATATCAGGGCGGAACCGGGGAGCTGTTTTTT.

The chain carries TRBV7-2 and TRBJ1-2, with 11 bases that match TRBD1. Germline V CDR1 and CDR2: SGHTA, FQGNSA. V lost 7 bases and J lost 7; bases outside the gene matches: 11. CDR3 length equals 15 residues. The chain's CDR3 is CASTSSGGTGGGYTF. For the CDR3, the DNA is TGTGCCAGCACCTCGTCCGGCGGGACAGGGGGTGGCTACACCTTC.

The chain employs TRBV9 and TRBJ2-1; 8 nucleotides align to TRBD1. The CDR3 is made up of 16 amino acids. Losses at the gene ends were 1 base for V and 8 bases for J; bases not matched to a gene: 11. Per the germline V gene, CDR1 is SGDLS and CDR2 is YYNGEE. The CDR3 sequence: CASSVLSQGVIHEQFF. DNA for the CDR3: TGTGCCAGCAGCGTACTATCACAGGGGGTTATCCATGAGCAGTTCTTC.

The V gene is TRBV15, the J gene TRBJ2-1, with TRBD2 identical over 9 bases. CDR3 length: 14 residues. V lost 5 bases to trimming and J lost 7 bases; unmatched junction nucleotides: 6. Germline CDR1 LNHNV, CDR2 YYDKDF (reference sequence). CDR3 region: CATSLAGGWNEQFF. CDR3 nucleotides: TGTGCCACCAGCCTCGCGGGAGGGTGGAATGAGCAGTTCTTC.

The J gene is TRBJ2-1, the V gene TRBV12-3 or TRBV12-4; D is unclear. V dropped 3 bases and J dropped 15 bases, with 15 bases sitting between them. The CDR3 runs to 12 residues. This CDR3 reads CASSFPSAPLFF. DNA for the CDR3: TGTGCCAGCAGTTTCCCAAGCGCCCCTTTGTTCTTC.

CDR3 in DNA: TGTGCCAGCAGCCCCCCGGGACAGGGGCCGATCGGCTACACCTTC. It translates to CASSPPGQGPIGYTF. J is TRBJ1-2 and V is TRBV28; 10 bases line up with TRBD1. Trimming cost V 6 bases and J 8 bases; bases outside gene matches: 12. Looked up from germline, CDR1 is MDHEN and CDR2 is SYDVKM. This CDR3 is 15 amino acids long.

This clone came up once. V usage is TRBV27 and J usage is TRBJ2-3, with D possibly TRBD2 on 6 matching bases. V gave up 8 bases and J gave up 2 bases, with 14 bases separating them. The CDR3 totals 14 residues. Germline CDR1 reads MNHEY; CDR2 reads SMNVEV (reference sequence). CDR3 sequence (DNA): TGTGCCAGCCGAGCGCTAGCGTACACAGATACGCAGTATTTT. This gives the protein CASRALAYTDTQYF.

This sequence joins TRBV11-2 and TRBJ2-1, with D perhaps matching TRBD2 (5 bases). Germline V CDR1 and CDR2: SGHAT, FQNNGV. Between the trimmed V and J ends, which lost 2 bases and 7 bases, there was a span of 15 bases. The CDR3 is made up of 15 amino acids. In DNA, the CDR3 is TGTGCCAGCAGCTTAAACTATCAAGCGGTAAATGAGCAGTTCTTC. Translating gives CASSLNYQAVNEQFF.

This chain uses TRBV5-4 with TRBJ1-1; no clear D gene. Germline lookup yields CDR1 SGHNT and CDR2 YYREEE (reference sequence). Trimming left V 0 bases short and J 10 bases short, with 10 bases between. CDR3 length: 12 amino acids. Here the CDR3 reads CASSLASGTAFF. The CDR3 nucleotides are TGTGCCAGCAGCTTGGCCTCAGGTACAGCTTTCTTT.

This chain links TRBV5-1 with TRBJ2-1, with D perhaps TRBD1 (5 bases). The length of the CDR3 is 13 residues. From germline, CDR1 is SGHRS and CDR2 YFSETQ. Trimming stripped 1 base from V and 13 bases from J, with 15 bases between. CDR3 DNA: TGCGCCAGCAGCTTGTCCCCGCTTCAGGGTCAGTTCTTC. Encoded protein: CASSLSPLQGQFF.

This rearrangement joins TRBV5-1 to TRBJ2-3; 7 bases line up with TRBD2. Germline CDR1 and CDR2: SGHRS and YFSETQ. The CDR3 length is 16 residues. The ends lost 5 bases at V and 1 base at J; junction bases unmatched: 10. Written as DNA, the CDR3 is TGCGCCAGCAGTTTTGGCGGGGGAGGAGGCACAGATACGCAGTATTTT. Protein: CASSFGGGGGTDTQYF. Together with reference TRBV5-1 and TRBJ2-3, the CDR3 gives the full variable domain: KAGVTQTPRYLIKTRGQQVTLSCSPISGHRSVSWYQQTPGQGLQFLFEYFSETQRNKGNFPGRFSGRQFSNSRSEMNVSTLELGDSALYLCASSFGGGGGTDTQYFGPGTRLTVL.

The chain couples TRBV6-5 to TRBJ2-5; 14 bases map to TRBD2. CDR3 size: 15 residues. From germline, CDR1 is MNHEY and CDR2 SVGAGI. V was pared by 2 bases and J by 5 bases, with 1 base of the junction left unmatched. The CDR3 loop is CASSYGTSGSETQYF. Here the CDR3 DNA reads TGTGCCAGCAGTTACGGGACTAGCGGGAGCGAGACCCAGTACTTC.